This T cell receptor beta chain was sequenced in a study of cytomegalovirus exposure and HLA in healthy donors. Points on this clone: The target antigen is unknown.

Primers included in the PCR were 60 Vbeta and 13 Jbeta primers. This table comes from immunoSEQ multiplex PCR, and its TCRdb copy is limited to in-frame clones, with some not included. The profile covers around 140,000 clones, with over 60% appearing a single time and 1.5% to 2% taken by the ten largest. Overall study findings and caveats: The availability of immune exposure information extended only to CMV serostatus. The authors later linked a missense DCLRE1C variant to TCR beta V- and J-gene trimming.

Trimming took off 3 bases at V and 1 base at J, with 14 bases between the two ends. The CDR3 spans 16 residues. The V gene's germline CDR1 is SGDLS and CDR2 YYNGEE. The source material was PBMCs. The genes are TRBV9 and TRBJ1-3; D is perhaps TRBD1 (5 bases). The clonotype comes from a female donor in good health and CMV-seronegative. CDR3 sequence (DNA): TGTGCCAGCAGCGCCGAGCTGGGGGGGTCTGGAAACACCATATATTTT. It encodes CASSAELGGSGNTIYF.